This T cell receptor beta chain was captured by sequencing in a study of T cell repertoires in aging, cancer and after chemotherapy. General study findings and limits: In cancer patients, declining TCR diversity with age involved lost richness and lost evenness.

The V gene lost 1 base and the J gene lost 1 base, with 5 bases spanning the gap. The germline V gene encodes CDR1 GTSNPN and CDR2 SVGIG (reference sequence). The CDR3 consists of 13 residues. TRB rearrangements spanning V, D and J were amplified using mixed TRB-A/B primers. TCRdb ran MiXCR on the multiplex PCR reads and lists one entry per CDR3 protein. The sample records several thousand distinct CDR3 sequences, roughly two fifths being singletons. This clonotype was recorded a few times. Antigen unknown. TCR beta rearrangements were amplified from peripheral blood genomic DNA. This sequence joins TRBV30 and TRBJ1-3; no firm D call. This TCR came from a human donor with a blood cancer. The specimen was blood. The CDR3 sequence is CAWSGTSGNTIYF. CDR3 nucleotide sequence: TGTGCCTGGAGTGGGACTTCTGGAAACACCATATATTTT. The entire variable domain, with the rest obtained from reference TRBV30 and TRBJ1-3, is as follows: SQTIHQWPATLVQPVGSPLSLECTVEGTSNPNLYWYRQAAGRGLQLLFYSVGIGQISSEVPQNLSASRPQDRQFILSSKKLLLSDSGFYLCAWSGTSGNTIYFGEGSWLTVV.